Below, one T cell receptor (beta chain) is given with its context. TCRdb's copy holds only in-frame clones and misses some; the assay was immunoSEQ multiplex PCR. The repertoire holds 360,000 or so clones, with around 90% as singletons. This entry is derived from a study of Ad26.COV2.S vaccination and SARS-CoV-2 variants. Treatment of the sample: roughly 18 received Ad26.COV2.S at low or high dose, single or two shots; about 5 received placebo; per-sample allocation not given. Sample collection was performed on day 63 after the first vaccine or placebo injection. Boston provided a donor who was an adult aged 18-55 years. CDR1 SNHLY and CDR2 FYNNEI come from the germline V gene. The CDR3 extends over 18 amino acids. Trimming cost V 1 base and J 0 bases, with 16 bases left between them.

This clonotype was obtained from a person aged 18 to 65 who received the Ad26.COV2.S COVID-19 vaccine or a placebo. The chain is built from TRBV2 and TRBJ1-5; tentatively, D is TRBD1 (5 bases). Sample: peripheral blood, taken in a trial of Ad26.COV2.S vaccine versus placebo. CDR3 sequence reads: CASSEGSLMGDSNQPQHF. The CDR3 coding sequence is TGTGCCAGCAGTGAAGGATCGTTGATGGGGGATAGCAATCAGCCCCAGCATTTT.